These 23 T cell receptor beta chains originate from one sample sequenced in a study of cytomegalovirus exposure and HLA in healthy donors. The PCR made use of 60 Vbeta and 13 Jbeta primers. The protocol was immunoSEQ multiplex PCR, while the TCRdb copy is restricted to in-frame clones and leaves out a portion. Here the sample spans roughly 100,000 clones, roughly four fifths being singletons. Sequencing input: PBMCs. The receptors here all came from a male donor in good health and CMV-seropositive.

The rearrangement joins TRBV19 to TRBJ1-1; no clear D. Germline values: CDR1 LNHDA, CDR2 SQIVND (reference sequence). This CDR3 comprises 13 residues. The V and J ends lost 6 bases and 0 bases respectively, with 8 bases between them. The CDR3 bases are TGTGCCAGTAGGTGGGGAGTGAACACTGAAGCTTTCTTT. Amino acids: CASRWGVNTEAFF.

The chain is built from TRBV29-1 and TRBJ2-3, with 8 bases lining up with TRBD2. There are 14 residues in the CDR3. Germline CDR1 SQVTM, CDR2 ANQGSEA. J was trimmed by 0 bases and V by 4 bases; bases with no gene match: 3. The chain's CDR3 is CSVVAGGSTDTQYF. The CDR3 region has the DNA TGCAGCGTTGTTGCGGGGGGTAGCACAGATACGCAGTATTTT.

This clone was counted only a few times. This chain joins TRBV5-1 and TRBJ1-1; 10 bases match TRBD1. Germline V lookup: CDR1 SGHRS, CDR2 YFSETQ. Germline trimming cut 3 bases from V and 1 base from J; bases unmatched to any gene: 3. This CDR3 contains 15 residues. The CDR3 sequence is CASSSRQGANTEAFF. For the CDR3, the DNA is TGCGCCAGCAGCTCCCGACAGGGGGCGAACACTGAAGCTTTCTTT.

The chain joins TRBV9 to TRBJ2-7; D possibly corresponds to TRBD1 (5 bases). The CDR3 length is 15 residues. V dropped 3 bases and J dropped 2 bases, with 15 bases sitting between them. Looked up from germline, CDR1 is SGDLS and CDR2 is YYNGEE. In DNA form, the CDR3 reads TGTGCCAGCAGCGCGACAGATCTATTCACCTACGAGCAGTACTTC. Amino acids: CASSATDLFTYEQYF.

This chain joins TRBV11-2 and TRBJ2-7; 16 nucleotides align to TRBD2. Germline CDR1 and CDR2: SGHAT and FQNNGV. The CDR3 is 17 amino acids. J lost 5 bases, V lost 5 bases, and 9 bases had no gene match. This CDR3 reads CASSPGGLAGGGHEQYF. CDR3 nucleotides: TGTGCCAGCAGCCCGGGGGGACTAGCGGGAGGGGGCCACGAGCAGTACTTC.

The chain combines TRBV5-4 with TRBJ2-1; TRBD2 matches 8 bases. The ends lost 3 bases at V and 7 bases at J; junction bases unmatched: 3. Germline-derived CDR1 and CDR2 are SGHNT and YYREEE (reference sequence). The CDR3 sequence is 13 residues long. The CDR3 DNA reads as TGTGCCAGCAGCTCCACGGGGGGGAATGAGCAGTTCTTC. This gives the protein CASSSTGGNEQFF.

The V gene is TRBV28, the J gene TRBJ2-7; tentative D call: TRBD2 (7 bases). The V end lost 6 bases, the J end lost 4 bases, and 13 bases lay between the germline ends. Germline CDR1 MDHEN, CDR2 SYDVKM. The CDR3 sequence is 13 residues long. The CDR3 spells CASRRGAWYEQYF. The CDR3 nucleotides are TGTGCCAGCAGACGGGGGGCCTGGTACGAGCAGTACTTC.

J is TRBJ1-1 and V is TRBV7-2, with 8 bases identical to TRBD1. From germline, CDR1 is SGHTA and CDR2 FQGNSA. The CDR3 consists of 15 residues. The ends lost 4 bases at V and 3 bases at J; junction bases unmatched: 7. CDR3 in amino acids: CASSSGGQAHTEAFF. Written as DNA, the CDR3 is TGTGCCAGCAGCTCTGGGGGACAGGCGCACACTGAAGCTTTCTTT. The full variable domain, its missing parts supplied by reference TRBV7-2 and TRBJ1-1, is GAGVSQSPSNKVTEKGKDVELRCDPISGHTALYWYRQSLGQGLEFLIYFQGNSAPDKSGLPSDRFSAERTGGSVSTLTIQRTQQEDSAVYLCASSSGGQAHTEAFFGQGTRLTVV.

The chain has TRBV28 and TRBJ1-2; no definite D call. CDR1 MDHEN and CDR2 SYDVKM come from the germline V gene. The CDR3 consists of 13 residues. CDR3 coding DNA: TGTGCTGTTGCAACACCGACTAACTATGGCTACACCTTC. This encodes CAVATPTNYGYTF.

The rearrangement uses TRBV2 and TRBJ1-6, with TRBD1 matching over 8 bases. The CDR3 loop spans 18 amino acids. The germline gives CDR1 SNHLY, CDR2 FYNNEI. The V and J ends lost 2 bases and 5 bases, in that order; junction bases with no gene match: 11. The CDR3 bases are TGTGCCAGCAGTGAAACAGGGGGGCCGTTGAAGGATAATTCACCCCTCCACTTT. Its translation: CASSETGGPLKDNSPLHF.

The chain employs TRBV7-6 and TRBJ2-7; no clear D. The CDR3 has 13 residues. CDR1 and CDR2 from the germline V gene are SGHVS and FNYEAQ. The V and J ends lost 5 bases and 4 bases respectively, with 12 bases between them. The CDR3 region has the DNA TGTGCCAGCAGCCTAGGCCTTCAGTACGAGCAGTACTTC. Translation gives CASSLGLQYEQYF.

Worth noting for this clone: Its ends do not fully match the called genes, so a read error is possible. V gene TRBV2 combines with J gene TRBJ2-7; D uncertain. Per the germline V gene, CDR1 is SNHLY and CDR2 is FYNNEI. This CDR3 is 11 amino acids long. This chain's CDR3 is CASSERSLPGF. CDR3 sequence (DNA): TGTGCCAGCAGTGAACGAAGTCTACCAGGCTTC. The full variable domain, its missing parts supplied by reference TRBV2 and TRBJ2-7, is EPEVTQTPSHQVTQMGQEVILRCVPISNHLYFYWYRQILGQKVEFLVSFYNNEISEKSEIFDDQFSVERPDGSNFTLKIRSTKLEDSAMYFCASSERSLPGFGPGTRLTVT.

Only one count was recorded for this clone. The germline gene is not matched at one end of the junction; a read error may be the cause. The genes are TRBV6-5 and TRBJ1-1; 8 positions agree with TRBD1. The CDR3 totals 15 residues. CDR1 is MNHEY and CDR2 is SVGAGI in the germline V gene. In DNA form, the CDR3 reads TGTGCCAGCAGTAACTCAGGGGGCGGGAACACTGAAGCTTTCTTT. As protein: CASSNSGGGNTEAFF.

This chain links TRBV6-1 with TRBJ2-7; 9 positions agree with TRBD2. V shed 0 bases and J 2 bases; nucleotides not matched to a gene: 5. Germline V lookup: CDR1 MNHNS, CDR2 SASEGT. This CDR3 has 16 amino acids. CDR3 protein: CASSEARLAGTYEQYF. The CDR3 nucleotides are TGTGCCAGCAGTGAAGCGCGGCTAGCGGGGACCTACGAGCAGTACTTC.

CDR3 protein: CASSLVPAGGPREQFF. Here the CDR3 DNA reads TGTGCCAGCAGCTTGGTCCCAGCGGGAGGGCCTAGGGAGCAGTTCTTC. V is TRBV5-4 and J is TRBJ2-1, with 10 bases aligning to TRBD2. Trimming took 0 bases from V and 10 from J; bases not matched to a gene: 10. CDR1 is SGHNT, CDR2 YYREEE, per germline (reference sequence). This CDR3 is built from 16 residues.

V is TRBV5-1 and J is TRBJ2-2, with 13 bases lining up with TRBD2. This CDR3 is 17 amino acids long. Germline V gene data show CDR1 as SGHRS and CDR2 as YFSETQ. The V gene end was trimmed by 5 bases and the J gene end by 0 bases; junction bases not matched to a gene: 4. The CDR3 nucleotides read TGCGCCAGCAGTTGGACTAGCGGGAGTCCGAACACCGGGGAGCTGTTTTTT. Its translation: CASSWTSGSPNTGELFF.

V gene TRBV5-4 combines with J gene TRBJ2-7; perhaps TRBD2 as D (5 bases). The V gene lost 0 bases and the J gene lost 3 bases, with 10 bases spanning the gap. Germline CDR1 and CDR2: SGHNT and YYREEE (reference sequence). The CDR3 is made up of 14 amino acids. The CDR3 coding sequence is TGTGCCAGCAGCTTGGTTGCCGGGGTCTACGAGCAGTACTTC. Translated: CASSLVAGVYEQYF.

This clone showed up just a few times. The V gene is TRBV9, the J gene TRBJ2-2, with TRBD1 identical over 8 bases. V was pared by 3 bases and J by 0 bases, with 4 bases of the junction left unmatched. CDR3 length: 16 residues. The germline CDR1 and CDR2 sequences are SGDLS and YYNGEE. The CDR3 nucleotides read TGTGCCAGCAGCGGGGGACAGGAGGCGAACACCGGGGAGCTGTTTTTT. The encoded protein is CASSGGQEANTGELFF.

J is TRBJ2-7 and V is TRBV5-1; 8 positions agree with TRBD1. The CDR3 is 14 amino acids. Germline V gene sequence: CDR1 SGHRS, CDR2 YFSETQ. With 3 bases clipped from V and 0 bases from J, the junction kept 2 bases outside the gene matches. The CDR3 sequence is CASSSTGGSYEQYF. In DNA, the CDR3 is TGCGCCAGCAGCTCAACAGGGGGCTCCTACGAGCAGTACTTC.

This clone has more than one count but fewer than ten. CDR3 sequence: CANGGPFYGYTF. CDR3 coding DNA: TGTGCCAACGGGGGTCCATTTTATGGCTACACCTTC. This sequence joins TRBV6-6 and TRBJ1-2; D is possibly TRBD1 (5 bases). CDR1 is MNHNY and CDR2 is SVGAGI in the germline V gene (reference sequence). Trimming stripped 10 bases from V and 5 bases from J, with 14 bases between. This CDR3 has 12 residues.

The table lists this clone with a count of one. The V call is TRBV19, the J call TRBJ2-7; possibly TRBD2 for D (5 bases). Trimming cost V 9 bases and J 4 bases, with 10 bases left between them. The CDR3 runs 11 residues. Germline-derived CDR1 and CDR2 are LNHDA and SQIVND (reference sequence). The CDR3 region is CASGGGYEQYF. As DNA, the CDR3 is TGTGCCAGCGGTGGAGGTTACGAGCAGTACTTC.

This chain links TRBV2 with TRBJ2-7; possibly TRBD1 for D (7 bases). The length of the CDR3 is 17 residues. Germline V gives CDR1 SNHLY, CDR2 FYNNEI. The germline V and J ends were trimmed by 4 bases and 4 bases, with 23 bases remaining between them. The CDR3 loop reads CASSADLTRGVGYEQYF. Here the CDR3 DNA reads TGTGCCAGCAGTGCCGACCTTACCAGGGGGGTCGGGTACGAGCAGTACTTC.

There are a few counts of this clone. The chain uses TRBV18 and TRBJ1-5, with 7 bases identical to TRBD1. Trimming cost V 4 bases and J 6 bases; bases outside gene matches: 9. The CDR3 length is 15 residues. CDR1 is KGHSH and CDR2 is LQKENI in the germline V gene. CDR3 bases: TGTGCCAGCTCACTCACCGGGACAGAGGGTCAGCCCCAGCATTTT. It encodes CASSLTGTEGQPQHF.